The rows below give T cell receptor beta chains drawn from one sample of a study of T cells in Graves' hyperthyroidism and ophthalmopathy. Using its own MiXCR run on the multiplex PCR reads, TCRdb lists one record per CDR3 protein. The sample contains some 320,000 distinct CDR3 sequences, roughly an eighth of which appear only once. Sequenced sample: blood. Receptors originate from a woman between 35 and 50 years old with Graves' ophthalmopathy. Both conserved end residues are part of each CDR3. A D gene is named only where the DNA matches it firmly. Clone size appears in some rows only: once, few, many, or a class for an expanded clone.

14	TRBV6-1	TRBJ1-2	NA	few	CASSAPARGEGYTF	TGTGCCAGCTCAGCACCGGCGAGGGGGGAGGGCTACACCTTC
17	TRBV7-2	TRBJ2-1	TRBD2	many	CASSPGLAASSYNEQFF	TGTGCCAGCAGCCCGGGACTAGCGGCTTCCTCCTACAATGAGCAGTTCTTC
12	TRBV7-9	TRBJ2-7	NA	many	CASSLSPLEQYF	TGTGCCAGCAGCTTATCCCCTCTCGAGCAGTACTTC
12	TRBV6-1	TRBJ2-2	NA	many	CASQENTGELFF	TGTGCCAGCCAAGAGAACACCGGGGAGCTGTTTTTT
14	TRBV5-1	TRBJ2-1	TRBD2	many	CASSFSGTGDEQFF	TGCGCCAGCAGCTTTAGCGGGACTGGCGATGAGCAGTTCTTC
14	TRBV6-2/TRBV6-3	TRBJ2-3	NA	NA	CASSYSTRAFTQYF	TGTGCCAGCAGTTACTCGACGCGAGCGTTTACGCAGTATTTT
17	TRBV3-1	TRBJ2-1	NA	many	CASSQGVGLKENNEQFF	TGTGCCAGCAGCCAAGGAGTTGGGCTCAAAGAGAACAATGAGCAGTTCTTC
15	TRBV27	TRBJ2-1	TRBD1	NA	CASSHWTGGFNEQFF	TGTGCCAGCAGCCACTGGACAGGGGGCTTTAATGAGCAGTTCTTC
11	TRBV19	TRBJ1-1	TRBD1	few	CASSLGQGTFF	TGTGCCAGTAGTCTGGGACAGGGGACTTTCTTT
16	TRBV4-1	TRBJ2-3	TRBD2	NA	CASSQTSGGNTDTQYF	TGCGCCAGCAGCCAAACTAGCGGGGGAAACACAGATACGCAGTATTTT
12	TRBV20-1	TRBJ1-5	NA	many	CSASTGNQPQHF	TGCAGTGCTAGCACAGGGAATCAGCCCCAGCATTTT
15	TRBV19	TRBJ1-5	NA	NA	CASSIRWDSNQPQHF	TGTGCCAGTAGTATTAGATGGGATAGCAATCAGCCCCAGCATTTT
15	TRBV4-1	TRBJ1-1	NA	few	CASSLPTARNTEAFF	TGCGCCAGCAGCCTCCCGACAGCAAGGAACACTGAAGCTTTCTTT
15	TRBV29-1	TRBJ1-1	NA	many	CSVEGTDEGDTEAFF	TGCAGCGTTGAAGGGACGGATGAGGGGGACACTGAAGCTTTCTTT
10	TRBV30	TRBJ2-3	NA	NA	CAWKKDTQYF	TGTGCCTGGAAAAAAGATACGCAGTATTTT
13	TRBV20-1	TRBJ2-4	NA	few	CSAPAVAKNIQYF	TGCAGTGCTCCAGCGGTAGCCAAAAACATTCAGTACTTC
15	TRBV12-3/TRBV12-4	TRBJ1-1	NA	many	CASRSTGTAGGEAFF	TGTGCCAGCAGATCCACAGGGACCGCGGGAGGTGAAGCTTTCTTT
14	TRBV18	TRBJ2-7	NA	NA	CASSPGGHRYEQYF	TGTGCCAGCTCACCTGGGGGACATCGCTACGAGCAGTACTTC
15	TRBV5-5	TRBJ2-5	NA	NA	CASSSLPDRQETQYF	TGTGCCAGCAGCTCCCTTCCCGACAGGCAAGAGACCCAGTACTTC
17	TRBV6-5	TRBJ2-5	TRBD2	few	CASSFANLAGGQETQYF	TGTGCCAGCAGTTTCGCAAACCTAGCGGGGGGTCAAGAGACCCAGTACTTC
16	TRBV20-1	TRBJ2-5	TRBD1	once	CSAPQEGQGARETQYF	TGCAGTGCTCCTCAGGAGGGACAGGGGGCGCGGGAGACCCAGTACTTC
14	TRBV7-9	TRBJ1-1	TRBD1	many	CASSWDRGLNRAFF	TGTGCCAGCAGCTGGGACAGGGGGCTTAATCGGGCTTTCTTT
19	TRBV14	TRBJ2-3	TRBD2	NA	CASSQDIPGAGGPTDTQYF	TGTGCCAGCAGCCAAGATATCCCGGGGGCGGGAGGGCCTACAGATACGCAGTATTTT
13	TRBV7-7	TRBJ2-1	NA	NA	CASSLVYGNEQFF	TGTGCTAGCAGTCTAGTCTACGGAAATGAGCAGTTCTTC
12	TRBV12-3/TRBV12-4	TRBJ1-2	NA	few	CAGSFSEDGYTF	TGTGCCGGCAGTTTTTCAGAAGATGGCTACACCTTC
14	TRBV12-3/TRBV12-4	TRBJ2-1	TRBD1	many	CASRGQHSYNEQFF	TGTGCCAGCCGGGGACAGCACTCCTACAATGAGCAGTTCTTC
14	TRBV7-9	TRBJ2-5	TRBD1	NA	CASSLQGAQETQYF	TGTGCCAGCAGCTTACAGGGGGCCCAAGAGACCCAGTACTTC
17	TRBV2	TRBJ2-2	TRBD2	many	CASSGTSGGLNTGELFF	TGTGCCAGCAGTGGGACTAGCGGGGGCCTGAACACCGGGGAGCTGTTTTTT
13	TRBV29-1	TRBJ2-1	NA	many	CSVNRATYNEQFF	TGCAGCGTTAACCGGGCAACCTACAATGAGCAGTTCTTC
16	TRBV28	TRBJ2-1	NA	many	CASSLVGSGDINEQFF	TGTGCCAGCAGTTTAGTCGGCTCCGGGGACATCAATGAGCAGTTCTTC
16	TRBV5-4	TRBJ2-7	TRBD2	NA	CASSQRGLAVPYEQYF	TGTGCCAGCAGCCAAAGGGGACTAGCGGTCCCCTACGAGCAGTACTTC
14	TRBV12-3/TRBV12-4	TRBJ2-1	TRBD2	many	CASSSGGLSFEQFF	TGTGCCAGCAGTAGCGGGGGCCTCTCCTTTGAGCAGTTCTTC
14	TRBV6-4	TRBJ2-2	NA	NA	CASSDFGHSGELFF	TGTGCCAGCAGTGACTTTGGACATTCCGGGGAGCTGTTTTTT
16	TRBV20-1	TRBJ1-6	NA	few	CSARETGFAYNSPLHF	TGCAGTGCTAGAGAAACAGGGTTTGCCTATAATTCACCCCTCCACTTT
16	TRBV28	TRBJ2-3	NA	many	CASSPTVTLGTDTQYF	TGTGCCAGCAGTCCCACCGTTACCTTGGGCACAGATACGCAGTATTTT
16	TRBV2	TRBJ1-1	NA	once	CASRGAEFTMNTEAFF	TGTGCCAGCAGAGGAGCAGAATTTACGATGAACACTGAAGCTTTCTTT
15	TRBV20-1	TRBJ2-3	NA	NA	CSARDLRFPTDTQYF	TGCAGTGCTAGAGATCTTAGGTTCCCCACAGATACGCAGTATTTT
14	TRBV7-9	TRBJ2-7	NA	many	CASSLAGNSYEQYF	TGTGCCAGCAGCTTAGCGGGGAACTCCTACGAGCAGTACTTC
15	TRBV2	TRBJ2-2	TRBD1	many	CASHSTGFHTGELFF	TGTGCCAGCCACTCGACAGGGTTTCACACCGGGGAGCTGTTTTTT
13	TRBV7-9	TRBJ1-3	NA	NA	CASSSASGNTIYF	TGTGCCAGCAGCTCGGCGTCTGGAAACACCATATATTTT
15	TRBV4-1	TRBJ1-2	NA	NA	CASSQDGGGAYGYTF	TGCGCCAGCAGCCAAGATGGGGGGGGCGCCTATGGCTACACCTTC
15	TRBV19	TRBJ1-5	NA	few	CASTPVWAPDRPQHF	TGTGCCAGTACCCCAGTTTGGGCACCCGACCGGCCCCAGCATTTT
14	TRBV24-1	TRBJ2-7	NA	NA	CATSDFKFATGQYF	TGTGCCACCAGTGATTTCAAATTTGCTACGGGTCAGTACTTC
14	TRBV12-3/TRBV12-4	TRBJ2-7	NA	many	CASSSPGRFYEQYF	TGTGCCAGCAGTTCCCCCGGACGGTTCTACGAGCAGTACTTC
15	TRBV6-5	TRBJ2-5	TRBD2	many	CASSYSTSGKETQYF	TGTGCCAGCAGTTACTCGACTAGCGGAAAAGAGACCCAGTACTTC
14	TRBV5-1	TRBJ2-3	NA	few	CASSVDSSTDTQYF	TGCGCCAGCAGCGTAGATAGTAGCACAGATACGCAGTATTTT
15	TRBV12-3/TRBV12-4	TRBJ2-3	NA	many	CASTPPGSGLNTQYF	TGTGCCAGCACCCCACCCGGGAGCGGGCTAAATACGCAGTATTTT
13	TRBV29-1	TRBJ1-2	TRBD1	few	CSGGQGGDYGYTF	TGCAGCGGGGGACAGGGCGGGGACTATGGCTACACCTTC
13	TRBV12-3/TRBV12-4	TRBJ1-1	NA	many	CASSQDPRTEAFF	TGTGCCAGCAGCCAGGACCCGAGGACTGAAGCTTTCTTT
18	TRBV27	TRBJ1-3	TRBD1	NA	CASSSFSRDSLSGNTIYF	TGTGCCAGCAGTTCGTTTTCTCGGGACAGCCTCTCTGGAAACACCATATATTTT
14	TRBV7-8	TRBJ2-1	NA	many	CASSLLRDYNEQFF	TGTGCCAGCAGCTTATTGCGGGATTACAATGAGCAGTTCTTC
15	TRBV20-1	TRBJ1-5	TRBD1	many	CSARKRTGANQPQHF	TGCAGTGCTAGAAAAAGGACAGGGGCAAATCAGCCCCAGCATTTT
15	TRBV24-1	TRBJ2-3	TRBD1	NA	CATSFRTGSSDTQYF	TGTGCCACCAGTTTCAGGACAGGGAGCTCAGATACGCAGTATTTT
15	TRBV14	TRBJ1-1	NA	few	CASSQDFGRGTEAFF	TGTGCCAGCAGCCAAGATTTCGGCAGGGGCACTGAAGCTTTCTTT
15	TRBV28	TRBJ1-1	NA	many	CASSLLGVMNTEAFF	TGTGCCAGCAGTTTATTAGGGGTTATGAACACTGAAGCTTTCTTT
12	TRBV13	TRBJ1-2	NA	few	CASSTRGDGYTF	TGTGCCAGCAGCACCCGGGGGGATGGCTACACCTTC
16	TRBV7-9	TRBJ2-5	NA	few	CASSPYFGVTGETQYF	TGTGCCAGCAGCCCCTATTTTGGTGTTACGGGAGAGACCCAGTACTTC
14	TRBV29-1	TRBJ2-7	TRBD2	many	CSVVQVRGTYEQYF	TGCAGCGTTGTTCAGGTGCGGGGGACCTACGAGCAGTACTTC